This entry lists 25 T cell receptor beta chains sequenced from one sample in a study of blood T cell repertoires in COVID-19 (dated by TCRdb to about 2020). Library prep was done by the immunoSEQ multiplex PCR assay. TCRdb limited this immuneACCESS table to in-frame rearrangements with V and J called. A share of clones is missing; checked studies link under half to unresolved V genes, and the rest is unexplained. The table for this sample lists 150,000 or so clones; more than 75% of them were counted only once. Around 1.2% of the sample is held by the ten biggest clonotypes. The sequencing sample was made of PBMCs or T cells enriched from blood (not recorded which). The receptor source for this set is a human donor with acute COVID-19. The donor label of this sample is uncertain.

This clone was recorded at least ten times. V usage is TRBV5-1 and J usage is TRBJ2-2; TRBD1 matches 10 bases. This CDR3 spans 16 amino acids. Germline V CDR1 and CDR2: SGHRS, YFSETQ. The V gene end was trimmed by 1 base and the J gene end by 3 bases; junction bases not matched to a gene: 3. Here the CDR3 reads CASSLRGTGDTGELFF. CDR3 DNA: TGCGCCAGCAGCTTGCGGGGGACAGGGGACACCGGGGAGCTGTTTTTT. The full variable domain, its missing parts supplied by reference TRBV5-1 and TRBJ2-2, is KAGVTQTPRYLIKTRGQQVTLSCSPISGHRSVSWYQQTPGQGLQFLFEYFSETQRNKGNFPGRFSGRQFSNSRSEMNVSTLELGDSALYLCASSLRGTGDTGELFFGEGSRLTVL.

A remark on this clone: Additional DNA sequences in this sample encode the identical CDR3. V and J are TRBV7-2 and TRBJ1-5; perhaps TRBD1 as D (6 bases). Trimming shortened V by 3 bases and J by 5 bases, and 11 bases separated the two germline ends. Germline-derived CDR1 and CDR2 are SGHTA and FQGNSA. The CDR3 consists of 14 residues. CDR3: CASSLTGSDQPQHF. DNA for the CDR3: TGTGCCAGCAGCTTGACAGGATCCGATCAGCCCCAGCATTTT.

This chain's CDR3 is CASSLWDSLESPLHF. As DNA, the CDR3 is TGTGCCAGCAGTTTATGGGACAGCTTGGAGTCACCCCTCCACTTT. The chain joins TRBV27 to TRBJ1-6; the match to TRBD1 covers 7 bases. CDR1 and CDR2 from the germline V gene are MNHEY and SMNVEV (reference sequence). After removal of 1 base from V and 10 bases from J, the junction contained 7 bases not matched to a gene. The CDR3 consists of 15 residues.

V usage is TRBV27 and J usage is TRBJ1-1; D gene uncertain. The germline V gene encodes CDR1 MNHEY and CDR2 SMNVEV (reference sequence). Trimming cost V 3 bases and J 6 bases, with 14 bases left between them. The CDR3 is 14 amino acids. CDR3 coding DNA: TGTGCCAGCAGTTTTATTAGGTCGAGGGCTGAAGCTTTCTTT. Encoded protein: CASSFIRSRAEAFF.

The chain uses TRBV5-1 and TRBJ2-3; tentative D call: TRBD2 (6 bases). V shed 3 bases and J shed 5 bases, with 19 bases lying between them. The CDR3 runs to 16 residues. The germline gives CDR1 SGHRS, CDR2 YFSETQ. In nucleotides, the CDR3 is TGCGCCAGCAGCTCCAACGGCGGGGAGAGTATAGATACGCAGTATTTT. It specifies CASSSNGGESIDTQYF.

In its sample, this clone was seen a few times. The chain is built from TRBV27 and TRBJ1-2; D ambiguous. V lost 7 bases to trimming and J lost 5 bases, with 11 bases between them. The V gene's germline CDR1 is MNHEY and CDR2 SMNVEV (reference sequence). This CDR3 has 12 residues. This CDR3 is CASMRSGYGYTF. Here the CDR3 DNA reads TGTGCCAGCATGAGGTCTGGGTATGGCTACACCTTC.

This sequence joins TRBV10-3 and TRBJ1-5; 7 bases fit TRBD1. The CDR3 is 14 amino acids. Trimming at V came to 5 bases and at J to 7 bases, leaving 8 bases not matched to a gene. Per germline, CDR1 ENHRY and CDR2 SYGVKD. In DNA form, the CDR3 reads TGTGCCATCAGTCTTGACAGGGAAGGACAGCCCCAGCATTTT. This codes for CAISLDREGQPQHF.

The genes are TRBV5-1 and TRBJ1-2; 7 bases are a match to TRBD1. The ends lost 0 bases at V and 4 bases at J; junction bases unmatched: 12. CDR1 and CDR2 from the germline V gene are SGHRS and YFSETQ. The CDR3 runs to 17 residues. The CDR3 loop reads CASSLAARTGPTYGYTF. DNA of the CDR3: TGCGCCAGCAGCTTGGCGGCTCGGACAGGCCCTACCTATGGCTACACCTTC.

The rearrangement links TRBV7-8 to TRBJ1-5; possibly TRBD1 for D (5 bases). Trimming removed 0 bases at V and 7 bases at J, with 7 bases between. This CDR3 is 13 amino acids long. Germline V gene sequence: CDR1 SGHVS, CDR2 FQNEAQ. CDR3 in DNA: TGTGCCAGCAGCTTAGCGCGGGGGCAGCCCCAGCATTTT. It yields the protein CASSLARGQPQHF.

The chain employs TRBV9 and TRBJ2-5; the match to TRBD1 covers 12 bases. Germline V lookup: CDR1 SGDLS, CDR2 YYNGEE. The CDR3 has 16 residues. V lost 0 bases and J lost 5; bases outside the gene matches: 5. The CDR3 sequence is CASSVGLGQGAETQYF. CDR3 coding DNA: TGTGCCAGCAGCGTAGGCCTGGGACAGGGGGCCGAGACCCAGTACTTC. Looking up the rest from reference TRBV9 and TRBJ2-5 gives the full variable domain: DSGVTQTPKHLITATGQRVTLRCSPRSGDLSVYWYQQSLDQGLQFLIQYYNGEERAKGNILERFSAQQFPDLHSELNLSSLELGDSALYFCASSVGLGQGAETQYFGPGTRLLVL.

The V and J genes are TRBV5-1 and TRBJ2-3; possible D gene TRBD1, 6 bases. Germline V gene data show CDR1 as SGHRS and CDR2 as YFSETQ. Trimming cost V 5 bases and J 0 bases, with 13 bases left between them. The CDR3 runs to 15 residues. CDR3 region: CASSLQGISTDTQYF. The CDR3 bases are TGCGCCAGCAGTTTACAGGGCATCAGCACAGATACGCAGTATTTT.

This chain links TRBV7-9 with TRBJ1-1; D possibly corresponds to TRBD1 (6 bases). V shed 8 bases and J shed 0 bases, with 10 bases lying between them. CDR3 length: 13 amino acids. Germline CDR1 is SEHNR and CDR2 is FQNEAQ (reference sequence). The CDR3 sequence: CASEGGLNTEAFF. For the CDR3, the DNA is TGTGCCAGCGAGGGGGGGCTGAACACTGAAGCTTTCTTT.

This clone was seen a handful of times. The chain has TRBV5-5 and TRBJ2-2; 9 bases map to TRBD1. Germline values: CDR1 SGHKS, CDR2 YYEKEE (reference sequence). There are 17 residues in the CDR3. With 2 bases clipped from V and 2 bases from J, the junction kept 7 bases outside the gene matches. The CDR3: CASSFRTGDLNTGELFF. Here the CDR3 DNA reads TGTGCCAGCAGCTTCCGGACAGGGGACTTAAACACCGGGGAGCTGTTTTTT.

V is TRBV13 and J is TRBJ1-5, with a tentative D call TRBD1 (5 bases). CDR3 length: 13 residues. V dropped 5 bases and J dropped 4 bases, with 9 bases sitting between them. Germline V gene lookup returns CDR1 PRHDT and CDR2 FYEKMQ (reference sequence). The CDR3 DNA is TGTGCCAGCAGCCCCAACAGGAATCAGCCCCAGCATTTT. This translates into CASSPNRNQPQHF.

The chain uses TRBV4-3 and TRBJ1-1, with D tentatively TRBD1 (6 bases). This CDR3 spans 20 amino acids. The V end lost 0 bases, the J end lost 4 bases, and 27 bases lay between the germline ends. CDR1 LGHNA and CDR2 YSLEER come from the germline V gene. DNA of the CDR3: TGCGCCAGCAGCCAAGATCGGCCGGGGGGCGCGTGGGGCGTTTCCACTGAAGCTTTCTTT. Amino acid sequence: CASSQDRPGGAWGVSTEAFF.

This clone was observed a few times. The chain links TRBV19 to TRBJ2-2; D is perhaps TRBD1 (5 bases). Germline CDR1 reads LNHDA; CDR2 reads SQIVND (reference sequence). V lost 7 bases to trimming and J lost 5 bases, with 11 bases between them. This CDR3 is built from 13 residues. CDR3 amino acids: CASTLDRTGELFF. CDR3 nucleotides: TGTGCCAGTACCCTAGACAGAACCGGGGAGCTGTTTTTT. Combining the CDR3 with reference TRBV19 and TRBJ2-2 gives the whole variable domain DGGITQSPKYLFRKEGQNVTLSCEQNLNHDAMYWYRQDPGQGLRLIYYSQIVNDFQKGDIAEGYSVSREKKESFPLTVTSAQKNPTAFYLCASTLDRTGELFFGEGSRLTVL.

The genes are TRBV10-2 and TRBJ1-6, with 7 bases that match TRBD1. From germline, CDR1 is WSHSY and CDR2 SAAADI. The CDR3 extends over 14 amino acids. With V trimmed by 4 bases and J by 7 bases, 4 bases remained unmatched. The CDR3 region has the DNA TGCGCCAGCAGTGGACAGGGCCCCAATTCACCCCTCCACTTT. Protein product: CASSGQGPNSPLHF.

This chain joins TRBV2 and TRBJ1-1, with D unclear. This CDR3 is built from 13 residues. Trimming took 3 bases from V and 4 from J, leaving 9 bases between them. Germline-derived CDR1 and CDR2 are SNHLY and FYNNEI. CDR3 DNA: TGTGCCAGCAGTGATCTAGGCGTCACTGAAGCTTTCTTT. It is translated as CASSDLGVTEAFF.

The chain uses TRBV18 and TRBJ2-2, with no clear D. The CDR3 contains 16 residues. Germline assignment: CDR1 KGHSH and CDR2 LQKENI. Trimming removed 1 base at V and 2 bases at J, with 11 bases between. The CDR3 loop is CASSPRPGKNTGELFF. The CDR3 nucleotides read TGTGCCAGCTCACCACGGCCTGGCAAAAACACCGGGGAGCTGTTTTTT.

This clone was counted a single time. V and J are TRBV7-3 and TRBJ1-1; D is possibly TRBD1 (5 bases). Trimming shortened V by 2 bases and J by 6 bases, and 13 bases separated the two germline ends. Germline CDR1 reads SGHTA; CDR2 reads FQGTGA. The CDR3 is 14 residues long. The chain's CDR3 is CASSLGQGVAEAFF. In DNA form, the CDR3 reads TGTGCCAGCAGCTTAGGGCAGGGCGTGGCTGAAGCTTTCTTT.

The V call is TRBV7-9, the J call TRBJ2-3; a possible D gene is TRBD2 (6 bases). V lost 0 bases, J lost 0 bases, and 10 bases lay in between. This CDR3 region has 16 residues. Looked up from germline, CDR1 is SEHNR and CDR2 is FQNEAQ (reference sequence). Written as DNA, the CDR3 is TGTGCCAGCAGCTTAGCTCGACTAGGTAGCACAGATACGCAGTATTTT. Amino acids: CASSLARLGSTDTQYF.

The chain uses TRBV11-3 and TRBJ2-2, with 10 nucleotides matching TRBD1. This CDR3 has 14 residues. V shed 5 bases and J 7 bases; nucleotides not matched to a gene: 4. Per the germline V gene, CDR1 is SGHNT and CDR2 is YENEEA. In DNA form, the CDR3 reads TGTGCCAGCAGCCCCAGGACAGGGGGCGGGGAGCTGTTTTTT. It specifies CASSPRTGGGELFF.

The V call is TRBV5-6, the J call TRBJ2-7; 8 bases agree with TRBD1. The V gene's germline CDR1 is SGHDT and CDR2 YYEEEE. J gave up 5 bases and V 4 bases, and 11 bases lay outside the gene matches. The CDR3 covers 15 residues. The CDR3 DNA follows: TGTGCCAGCAGCCGCAACCGGGACAGGTCCCACGAGCAGTACTTC. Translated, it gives CASSRNRDRSHEQYF.

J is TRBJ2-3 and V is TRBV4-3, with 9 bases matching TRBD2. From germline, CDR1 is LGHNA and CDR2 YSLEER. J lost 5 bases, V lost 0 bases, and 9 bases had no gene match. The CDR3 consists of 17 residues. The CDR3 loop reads CASSQDLGGGAGDTQYF. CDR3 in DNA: TGCGCCAGCAGCCAAGATTTGGGCGGGGGGGCCGGAGATACGCAGTATTTT.

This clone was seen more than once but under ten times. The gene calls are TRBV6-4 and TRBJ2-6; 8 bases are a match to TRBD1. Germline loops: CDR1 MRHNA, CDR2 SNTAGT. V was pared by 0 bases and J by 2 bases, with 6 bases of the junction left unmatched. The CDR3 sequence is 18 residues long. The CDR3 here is CASSDSSLQGAGANVLTF. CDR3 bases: TGTGCCAGCAGTGACTCGAGTTTACAGGGGGCTGGGGCCAACGTCCTGACTTTC.